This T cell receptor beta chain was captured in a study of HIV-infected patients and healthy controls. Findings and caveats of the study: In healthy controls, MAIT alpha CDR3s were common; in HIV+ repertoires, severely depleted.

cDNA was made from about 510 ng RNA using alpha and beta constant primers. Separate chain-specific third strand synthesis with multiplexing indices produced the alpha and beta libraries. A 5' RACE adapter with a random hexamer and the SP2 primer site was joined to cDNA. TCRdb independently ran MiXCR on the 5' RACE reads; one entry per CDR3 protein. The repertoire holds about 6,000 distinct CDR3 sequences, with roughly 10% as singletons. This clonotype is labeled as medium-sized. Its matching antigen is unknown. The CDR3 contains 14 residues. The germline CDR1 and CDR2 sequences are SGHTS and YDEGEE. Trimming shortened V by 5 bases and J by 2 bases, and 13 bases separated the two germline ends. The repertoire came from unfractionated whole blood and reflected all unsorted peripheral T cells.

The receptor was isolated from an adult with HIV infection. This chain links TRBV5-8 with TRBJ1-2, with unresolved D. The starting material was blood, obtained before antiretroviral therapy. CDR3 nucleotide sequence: TGTGCCAGCAGGCTCCCGGGTTTGAACTATGGCTACACCTTC. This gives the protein CASRLPGLNYGYTF. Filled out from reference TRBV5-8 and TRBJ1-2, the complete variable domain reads EAGVTQSPTHLIKTRGQQATLRCSPISGHTSVYWYQQALGLGLQFLLWYDEGEERNRGNFPPRFSGRQFPNYSSELNVNALELEDSALYLCASRLPGLNYGYTFGSGTRLTVV.